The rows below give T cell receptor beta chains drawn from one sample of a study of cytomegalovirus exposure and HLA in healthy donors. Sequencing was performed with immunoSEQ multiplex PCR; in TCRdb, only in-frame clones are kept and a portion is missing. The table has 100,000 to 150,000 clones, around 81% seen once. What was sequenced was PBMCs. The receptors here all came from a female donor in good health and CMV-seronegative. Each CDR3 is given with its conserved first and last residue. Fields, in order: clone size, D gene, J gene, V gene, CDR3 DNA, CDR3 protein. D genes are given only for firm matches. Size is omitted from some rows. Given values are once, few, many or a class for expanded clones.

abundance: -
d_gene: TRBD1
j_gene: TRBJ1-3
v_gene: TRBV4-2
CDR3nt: TGTGCCAGCAGCTTGGGACAGTACTCTGGAAACACCATATATTTT
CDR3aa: CASSLGQYSGNTIYF

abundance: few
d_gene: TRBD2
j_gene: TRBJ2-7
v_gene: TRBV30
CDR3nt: TGTGCGGGGACTAGTACGTCTTACGAGCAGTACTTC
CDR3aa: CAGTSTSYEQYF

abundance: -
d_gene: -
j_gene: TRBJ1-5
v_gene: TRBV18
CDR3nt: TGTGCCAGCTCACTTGCTGGGGGGGTGAACAATCAGCCCCAGCATTTT
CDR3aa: CASSLAGGVNNQPQHF

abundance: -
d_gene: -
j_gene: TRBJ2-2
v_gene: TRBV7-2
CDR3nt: TGTGCCAGCAGCTTAGACTCATCCGGGGAGCTGTTTTTT
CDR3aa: CASSLDSSGELFF

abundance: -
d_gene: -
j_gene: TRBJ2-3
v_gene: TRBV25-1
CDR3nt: TGTGCCAGCATTTGGCAGGGTGTTAGGCAGTATTTT
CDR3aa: CASIWQGVRQYF

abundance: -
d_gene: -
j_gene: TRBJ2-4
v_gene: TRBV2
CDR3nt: TGTGCCAGCAGTGCGGACTCCTCATCAGACATTCAGTACTTC
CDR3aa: CASSADSSSDIQYF

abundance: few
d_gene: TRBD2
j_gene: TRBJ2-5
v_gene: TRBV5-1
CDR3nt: TGCGCCAGCAGCCGAGAGACGGGGGGGGAGACCCAGTACTTC
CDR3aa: CASSRETGGETQYF

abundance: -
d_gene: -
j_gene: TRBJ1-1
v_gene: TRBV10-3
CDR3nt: TGTGCCATCAGTGAGGGAGGCGGCACTGAAGCTTTCTTT
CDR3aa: CAISEGGGTEAFF

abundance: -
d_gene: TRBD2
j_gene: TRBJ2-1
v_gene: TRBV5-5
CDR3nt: TGTGCCAGCGCCCGATGGGCTAGCGGGGCCAACAATGAGCAGTTCTTC
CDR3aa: CASARWASGANNEQFF

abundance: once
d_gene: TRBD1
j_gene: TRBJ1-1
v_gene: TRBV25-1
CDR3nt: TGTGCCAGCAGTGTGGGACAGGGTCGAGAAGCTTTCTTT
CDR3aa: CASSVGQGREAFF

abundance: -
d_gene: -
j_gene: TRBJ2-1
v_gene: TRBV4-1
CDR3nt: TGCGCCAGCAGCCGCACGAATGTTGGGGGGTCCTACAATGAGCAGTTCTTC
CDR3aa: CASSRTNVGGSYNEQFF

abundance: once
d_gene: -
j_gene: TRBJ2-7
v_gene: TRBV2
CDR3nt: TGTGCCAGCACTAACCCGGGTCCCCCCTCCTACGAGCAGTACTTC
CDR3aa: CASTNPGPPSYEQYF

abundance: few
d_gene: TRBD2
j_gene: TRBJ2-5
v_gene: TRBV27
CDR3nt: TGTGCCAGCAGTTTAAGCTCTGGGACTAGCGGGAGGAACCAAGAGACCCAGTACTTC
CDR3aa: CASSLSSGTSGRNQETQYF

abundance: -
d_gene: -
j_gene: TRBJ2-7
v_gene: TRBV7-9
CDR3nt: TGTTCCAGCAGCTCGACGGCAGGGAAATCCTACGAGCAGTACTTC
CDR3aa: CSSSSTAGKSYEQYF

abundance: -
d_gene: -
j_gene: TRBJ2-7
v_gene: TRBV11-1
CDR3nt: TGTGCCAGCAGCTTAGAGGGCGGTCCTGCGGGCGAGCAGTACTTC
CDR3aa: CASSLEGGPAGEQYF

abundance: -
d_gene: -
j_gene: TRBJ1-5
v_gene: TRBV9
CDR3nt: TGTGCCAGCAGCGCTCACCCGGGCAGGGAGGGGGATCAGCCCCAGCATTTT
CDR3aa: CASSAHPGREGDQPQHF

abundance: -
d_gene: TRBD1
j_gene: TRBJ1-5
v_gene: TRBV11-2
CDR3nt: TGTGCCAGCAGCTCCTTACAGGGGATCGGTCAGCCCCAGCATTTT
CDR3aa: CASSSLQGIGQPQHF

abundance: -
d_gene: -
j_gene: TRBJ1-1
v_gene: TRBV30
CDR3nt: TGTGCCTGGATTCTGGGATATAGGGGCTCTGAAGCTTTCTTT
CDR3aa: CAWILGYRGSEAFF

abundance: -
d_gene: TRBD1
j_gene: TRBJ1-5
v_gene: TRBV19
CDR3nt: TGTGCCAGTAGTATACAGGCGGCAGGGGGAACCCATCAACCCCAGCATTTT
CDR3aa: CASSIQAAGGTHQPQHF

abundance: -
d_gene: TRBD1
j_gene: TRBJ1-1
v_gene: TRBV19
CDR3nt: TGTGCCAGTATCCCCAGGACAGGGGAAACTGAAGCTTTCTTT
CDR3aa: CASIPRTGETEAFF

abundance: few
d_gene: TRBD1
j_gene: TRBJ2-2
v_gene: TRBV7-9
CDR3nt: TGTGCCAGCAGCTACGACAGGGCTTACACCGGGGAGCTGTTTTTT
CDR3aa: CASSYDRAYTGELFF

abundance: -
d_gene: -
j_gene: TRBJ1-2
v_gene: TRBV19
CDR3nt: TGTGCCAGTTCTCAAGCTTACTATGGCTACACCTTC
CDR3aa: CASSQAYYGYTF

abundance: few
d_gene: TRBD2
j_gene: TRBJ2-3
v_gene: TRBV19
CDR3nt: TGTGCCAGTCGACTAGCGGGAGGAGGGGGCACAGATACGCAGTATTTT
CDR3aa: CASRLAGGGGTDTQYF

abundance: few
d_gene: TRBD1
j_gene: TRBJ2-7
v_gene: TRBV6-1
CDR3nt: TGTGCCAGCAGTGAATTATTGGGGACAGGGGGCCTCAGAAACTCCTACGAGCAGTACTTC
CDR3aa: CASSELLGTGGLRNSYEQYF

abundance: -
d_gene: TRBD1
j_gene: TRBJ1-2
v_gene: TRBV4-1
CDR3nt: TGCGCCAGCAGCCAAGCAGGACAGGGCGTTAGGCAGGGCTACACCTTC
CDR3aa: CASSQAGQGVRQGYTF

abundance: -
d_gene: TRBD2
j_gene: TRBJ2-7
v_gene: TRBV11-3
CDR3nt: TGTGCCAGCAGCTTAGGTGGGCTAGCGGGAGACGGGAACGAGCAGTACTTC
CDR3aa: CASSLGGLAGDGNEQYF

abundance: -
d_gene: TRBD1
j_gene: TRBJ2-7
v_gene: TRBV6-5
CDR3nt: TGTGCCAGCAGGTACACCGGGACAGGGGGCGAGCAGTACTTC
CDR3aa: CASRYTGTGGEQYF

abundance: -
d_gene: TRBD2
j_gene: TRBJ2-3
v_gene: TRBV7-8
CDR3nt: TGTGCCAGCAGCGCCGGGACTAGCGGCACAGATACGCAGTATTTT
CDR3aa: CASSAGTSGTDTQYF

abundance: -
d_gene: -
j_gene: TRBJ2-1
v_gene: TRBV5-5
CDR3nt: TGTGCCAGCAGCTTGGGAGGCACGCCCTACAATGAGCAGTTCTTC
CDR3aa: CASSLGGTPYNEQFF

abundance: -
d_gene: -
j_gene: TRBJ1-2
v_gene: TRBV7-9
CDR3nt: TGTGCCAGCACCGTCTTGGGGGGGCCGGATGGCTACACCTTC
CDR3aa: CASTVLGGPDGYTF

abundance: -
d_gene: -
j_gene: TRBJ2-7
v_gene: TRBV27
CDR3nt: TGTGCCAGCAGTTCGAGGCAAACCTACGAGCAGTACTTC
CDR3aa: CASSSRQTYEQYF

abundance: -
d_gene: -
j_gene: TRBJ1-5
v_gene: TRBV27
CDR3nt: TGTGCCAGCAGTTCCATTCCCTATAGCAATCAGCCCCAGCATTTT
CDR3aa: CASSSIPYSNQPQHF

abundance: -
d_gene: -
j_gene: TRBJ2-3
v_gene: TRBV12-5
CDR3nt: TGTGCTAGTGGCCCCCGACTGAGCACAGATACGCAGTATTTT
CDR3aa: CASGPRLSTDTQYF

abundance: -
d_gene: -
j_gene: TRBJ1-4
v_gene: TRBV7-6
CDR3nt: TGTGCCAGCAGCTTAGAACAGGGCGAGGAAAAACTGTTTTTT
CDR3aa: CASSLEQGEEKLFF

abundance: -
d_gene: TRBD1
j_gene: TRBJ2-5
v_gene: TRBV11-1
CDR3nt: TGTGCCAGCAGCCACGACAGGGCTCAAGAGACCCAGTACTTC
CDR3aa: CASSHDRAQETQYF

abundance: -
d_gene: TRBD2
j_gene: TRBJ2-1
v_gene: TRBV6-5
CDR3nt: TGTGCCAGCAGAAGAGGGACTAGGGAGGCTAATGAGCAGTTCTTC
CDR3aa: CASRRGTREANEQFF

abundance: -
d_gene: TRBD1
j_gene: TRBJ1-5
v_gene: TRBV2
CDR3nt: TGTGCCAGCAGCGGACAGGGGTTGGGGCAGCCCCAGCATTTT
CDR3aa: CASSGQGLGQPQHF